This TCR beta chain was documented in a study of cytomegalovirus exposure and HLA in healthy donors. The PCR employed 60 Vbeta primers together with 13 Jbeta primers. Produced via immunoSEQ multiplex PCR; TCRdb's table is partial and in-frame only. There are roughly 190,000 clones in the sample; approximately 70% occur only once, and 1.8% lies in the top ten. V dropped 4 bases and J dropped 4 bases, with 7 bases sitting between them. The CDR3 has 11 amino acids. The germline CDR1 and CDR2 sequences are SQVTM and ANQGSEA. This rearrangement joins TRBV29-1 to TRBJ2-5, with unresolved D. This TCR derives from a woman aged 25 to 39 in good health and CMV-seronegative. The sample comprised PBMCs. CDR3 in amino acids: CSVVGGETQYF. The DNA of the CDR3 is TGCAGCGTTGTCGGTGGAGAGACCCAGTACTTC. Variable domain in full (rest from reference TRBV29-1 and TRBJ2-5): SAVISQKPSRDICQRGTSLTIQCQVDSQVTMMFWYRQQPGQSLTLIATANQGSEATYESGFVIDKFPISRPNLTFSTLTVSNMSPEDSSIYLCSVVGGETQYFGPGTRLLVL.